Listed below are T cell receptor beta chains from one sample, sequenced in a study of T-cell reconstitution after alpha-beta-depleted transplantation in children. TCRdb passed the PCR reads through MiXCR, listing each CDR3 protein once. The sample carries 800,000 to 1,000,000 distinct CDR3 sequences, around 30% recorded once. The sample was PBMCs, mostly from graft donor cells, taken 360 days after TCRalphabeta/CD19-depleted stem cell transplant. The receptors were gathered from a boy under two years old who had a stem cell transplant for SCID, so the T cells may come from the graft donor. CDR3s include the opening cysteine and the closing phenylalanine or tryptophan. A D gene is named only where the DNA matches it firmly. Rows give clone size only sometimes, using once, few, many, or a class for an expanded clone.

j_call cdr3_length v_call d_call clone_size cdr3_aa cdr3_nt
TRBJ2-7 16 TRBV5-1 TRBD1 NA CASSLTPRTGRYEQYF TGCGCCAGCAGCCTAACTCCCAGGACAGGGAGGTACGAGCAGTACTTC
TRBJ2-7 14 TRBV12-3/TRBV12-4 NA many CASSPPGPSYEQYF TGTGCCAGCAGTCCACCGGGGCCCTCCTACGAGCAGTACTTC
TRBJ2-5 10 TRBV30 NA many CACRKETQYF TGTGCCTGTCGAAAAGAGACCCAGTACTTC
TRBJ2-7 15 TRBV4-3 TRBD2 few CASSPWTSGGYEQYF TGCGCCAGCAGCCCGTGGACTAGCGGGGGCTACGAGCAGTACTTC
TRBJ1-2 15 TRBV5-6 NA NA CASSLGISGPYGYTF TGTGCCAGCAGCTTGGGAATAAGTGGGCCCTATGGCTACACCTTC
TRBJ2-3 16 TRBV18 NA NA CASSPPSTRLPDTQYF TGTGCCAGCTCACCACCTAGCACGAGACTTCCAGATACGCAGTATTTT
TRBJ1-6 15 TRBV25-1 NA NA CASSERGGLNSPLHF TGTGCCAGCAGTGAGAGAGGGGGACTAAATTCACCCCTCCACTTT
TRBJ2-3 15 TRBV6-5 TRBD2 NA CASSFSGGAADTQYF TGTGCCAGCAGTTTCAGCGGGGGGGCCGCAGATACGCAGTATTTT
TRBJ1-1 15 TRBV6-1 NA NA CASTFRTVMNTEAFF TGTGCCAGCACCTTCCGGACAGTAATGAACACTGAAGCTTTCTTT
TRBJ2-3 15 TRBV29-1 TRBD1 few CSDLERDRHTDTQYF TGCAGCGATCTTGAAAGGGACAGACACACAGATACGCAGTATTTT
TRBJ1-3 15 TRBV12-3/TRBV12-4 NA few CASITSLFSGNTIYF TGTGCCAGCATAACCAGTCTATTCTCTGGAAACACCATATATTTT
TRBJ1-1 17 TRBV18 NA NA CASSPYPAGTENTEAFF TGTGCCAGCTCACCTTACCCAGCAGGGACGGAGAACACTGAAGCTTTCTTT
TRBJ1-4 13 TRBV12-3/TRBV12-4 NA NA CASSFGRREKLFF TGTGCCAGCAGTTTTGGACGGCGGGAAAAACTGTTTTTT
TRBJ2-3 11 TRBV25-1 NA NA CASSDLGQQYF TGTGCCAGCAGTGATCTGGGACAGCAGTATTTT
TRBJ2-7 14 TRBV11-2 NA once CASSSPGQIGEQYF TGTGCCAGCAGCTCACCGGGCCAAATCGGGGAGCAGTACTTC
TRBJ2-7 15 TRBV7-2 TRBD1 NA CASSSTGAPSYEQYF TGTGCCAGCAGCTCCACAGGGGCCCCATCCTACGAGCAGTACTTC
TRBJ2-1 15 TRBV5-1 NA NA CASSLSFSSYNEQFF TGCGCCAGCAGCTTGTCGTTTTCCTCCTACAATGAGCAGTTCTTC
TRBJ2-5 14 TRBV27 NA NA CASKVRVYQETQYF TGTGCCAGTAAAGTACGCGTTTACCAAGAGACCCAGTACTTC
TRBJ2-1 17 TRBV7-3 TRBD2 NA CASRYPLGLAGGDEQFF TGTGCCAGCAGGTACCCCCTTGGACTAGCGGGGGGTGATGAGCAGTTCTTC
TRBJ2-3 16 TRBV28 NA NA CASSLSAGWGTDTQYF TGTGCCAGCAGTTTATCCGCGGGGTGGGGCACAGATACGCAGTATTTT
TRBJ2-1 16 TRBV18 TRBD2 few CASSPVAGSSYNEQFF TGTGCCAGCTCGCCTGTAGCGGGGAGCTCCTACAATGAGCAGTTCTTC
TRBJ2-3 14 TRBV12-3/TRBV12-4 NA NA CASSLEGSADTQYF TGTGCCAGCAGTTTAGAGGGGAGTGCAGATACGCAGTATTTT
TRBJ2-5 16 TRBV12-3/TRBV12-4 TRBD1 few CASSRQGTVPQETQYF TGTGCCAGCAGTAGACAGGGAACAGTTCCCCAAGAGACCCAGTACTTC
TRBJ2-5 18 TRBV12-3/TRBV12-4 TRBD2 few CASSLVRASGGSQETQYF TGTGCCAGCAGTTTAGTAAGGGCTAGCGGGGGGTCACAAGAGACCCAGTACTTC
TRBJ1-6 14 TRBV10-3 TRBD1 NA CAIRGTDYNSPLHF TGTGCCATCAGAGGGACAGACTATAATTCACCCCTCCACTTT
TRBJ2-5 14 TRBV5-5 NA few CASSFGREEETQYF TGTGCCAGCAGCTTTGGTCGAGAGGAAGAGACCCAGTACTTC
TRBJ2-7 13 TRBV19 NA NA CASSITRHYEQYF TGTGCCAGTAGTATTACTCGCCATTACGAGCAGTACTTC
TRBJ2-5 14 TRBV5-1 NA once CASSPLMYQETQYF TGCGCCAGCAGCCCTTTGATGTACCAAGAGACCCAGTACTTC
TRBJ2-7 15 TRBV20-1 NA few CSARDPRGSSHEQYF TGCAGTGCTAGAGATCCTAGGGGTTCTTCCCACGAGCAGTACTTC
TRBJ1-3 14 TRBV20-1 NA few CSASPGNSGNTIYF TGCAGTGCTAGCCCAGGCAACTCTGGAAACACCATATATTTT
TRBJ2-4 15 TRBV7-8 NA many CASSSADNRRNIQYF TGTGCCAGCAGCTCCGCGGATAATCGGCGAAACATTCAGTACTTC
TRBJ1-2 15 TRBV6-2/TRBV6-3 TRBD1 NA CASSYGQGGEYGYTF TGTGCCAGCAGTTACGGACAGGGGGGAGAATATGGCTACACCTTC
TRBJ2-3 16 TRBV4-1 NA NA CASSQPTGLDTDTQYF TGCGCCAGCAGCCAACCTACAGGACTTGACACAGATACGCAGTATTTT
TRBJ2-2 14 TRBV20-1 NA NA CSARPQLADGELFF TGCAGTGCTAGACCTCAACTAGCCGACGGGGAGCTGTTTTTT
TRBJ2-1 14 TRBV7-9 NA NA CASSRDLLYNEQFF TGTGCCAGCAGCCGGGACCTACTCTACAATGAGCAGTTCTTC